Listed below are T cell receptor beta chains from one sample, sequenced in a study of T cell responses to AZD1222 COVID-19 vaccine. The method was immunoSEQ multiplex PCR; TCRdb's version includes in-frame clones alone and lacks a portion of them. The sample contains 200,000 to 250,000 clones, roughly 91% of which appear only once. The material sequenced was peripheral blood, taken on day 0 of MenACWY control vaccination. Receptors were obtained from an adult in good health. Both conserved end residues are part of each CDR3. The D gene is left open where the match is weak. Clone size, where shown, is once, few, many, or a class for clones that have expanded.

V	D	size	J	DNA	CDR3
TRBV18	NA	NA	TRBJ2-7	TGTGCCAGTCTCATAGGGGGCGAGCAGTACTTC	CASLIGGEQYF
TRBV4-1	NA	once	TRBJ1-3	TGCGCCAGCAGCCAAGAAAGCTCTGGAAACACCATATATTTT	CASSQESSGNTIYF
TRBV10-2	NA	NA	TRBJ1-1	TGCGCCAGCAGTGAGTGGGAGGATGAAGCTTTCTTT	CASSEWEDEAFF
TRBV7-9	NA	NA	TRBJ2-3	TGTGCCAGCGGACTCCGCACAGATACGCAGTATTTT	CASGLRTDTQYF
TRBV6-6	TRBD2	NA	TRBJ2-7	TGTGCCAGCAGCCCCCCTATACTGGGGAGGGACTACGAGCAGTACTTC	CASSPPILGRDYEQYF
TRBV2	NA	NA	TRBJ1-5	TGTGCCAGCAGTGTATACGGGCCTCAGCCCCAGCATTTT	CASSVYGPQPQHF
TRBV27	NA	NA	TRBJ1-2	TGTGCTGCGGGGGACACCTATGGCTACACCTTC	CAAGDTYGYTF
TRBV5-1	NA	NA	TRBJ1-1	TGCGCCAGCAGCTTGGATGGTACAGCTGTTAGCACTGAAGCTTTCTTT	CASSLDGTAVSTEAFF
TRBV10-3	NA	NA	TRBJ1-4	TGTGCCATCAGCCCGGAGGGAAATGAGCTGTTTTTT	CAISPEGNELFF
TRBV18	NA	NA	TRBJ1-2	TGTGCCAGCTCACCTGGGGCAGGGACGAACTATGGCTACACCTTC	CASSPGAGTNYGYTF
TRBV10-3	NA	NA	TRBJ2-7	TGTGCCATCACTAAAGGTCTCGATAGGGGGGAGCAGTACTTC	CAITKGLDRGEQYF
TRBV2	NA	once	TRBJ1-2	TGTGCCAGCACAGTCGGGGGAGGTAGTATTGGCTACACCTTC	CASTVGGGSIGYTF
TRBV18	TRBD1	NA	TRBJ2-5	TGTGCCAGCTCACCCGGACAGGGGGCGGTGACCCAGTACTTC	CASSPGQGAVTQYF
TRBV27	NA	NA	TRBJ1-6	TGTGCCAGCAGTCCTACGACGGGGGAGCCACCCCTCCACTTT	CASSPTTGEPPLHF
TRBV28	TRBD1	NA	TRBJ1-2	TGTGCCAGCAGCCCGGGACAGGAACCACTTGGCTACACCTTC	CASSPGQEPLGYTF
TRBV7-3	TRBD2	NA	TRBJ2-1	TGTGCCAGCAGCTTAGAGCGGGGACTAAACAATGAGCAGTTCTTC	CASSLERGLNNEQFF